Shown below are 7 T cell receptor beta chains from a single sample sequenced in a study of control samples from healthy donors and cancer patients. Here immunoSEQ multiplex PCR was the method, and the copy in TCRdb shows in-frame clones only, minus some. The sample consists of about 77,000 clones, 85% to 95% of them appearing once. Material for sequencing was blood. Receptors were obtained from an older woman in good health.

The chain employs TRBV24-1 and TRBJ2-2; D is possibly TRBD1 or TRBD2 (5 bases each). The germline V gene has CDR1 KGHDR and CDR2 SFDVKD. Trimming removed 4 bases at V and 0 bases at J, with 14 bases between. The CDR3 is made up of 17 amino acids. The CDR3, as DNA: TGTGCCACCAGTGACCCAGGGAACGGGGCGAACACCGGGGAGCTGTTTTTT. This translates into CATSDPGNGANTGELFF.

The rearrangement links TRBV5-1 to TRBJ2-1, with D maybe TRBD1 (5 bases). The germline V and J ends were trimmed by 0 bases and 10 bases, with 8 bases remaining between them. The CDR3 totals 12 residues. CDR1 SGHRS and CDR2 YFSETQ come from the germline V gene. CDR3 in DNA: TGCGCCAGCAGCTTGGCCAGGGAAGAGCAGTTCTTC. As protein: CASSLAREEQFF. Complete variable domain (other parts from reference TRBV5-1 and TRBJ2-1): KAGVTQTPRYLIKTRGQQVTLSCSPISGHRSVSWYQQTPGQGLQFLFEYFSETQRNKGNFPGRFSGRQFSNSRSEMNVSTLELGDSALYLCASSLAREEQFFGPGTRLTVL.

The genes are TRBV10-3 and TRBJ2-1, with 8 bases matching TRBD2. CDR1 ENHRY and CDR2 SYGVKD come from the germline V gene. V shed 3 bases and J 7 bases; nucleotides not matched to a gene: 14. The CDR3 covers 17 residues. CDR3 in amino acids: CAISESQAGVQLNEQFF. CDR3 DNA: TGTGCCATCAGTGAAAGCCAAGCGGGAGTTCAACTTAATGAGCAGTTCTTC.

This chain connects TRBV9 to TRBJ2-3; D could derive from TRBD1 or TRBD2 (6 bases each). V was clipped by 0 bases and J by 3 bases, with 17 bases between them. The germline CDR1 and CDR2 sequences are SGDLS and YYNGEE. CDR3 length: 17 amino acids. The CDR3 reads CASSVAGGTRATDTQYF. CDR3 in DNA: TGTGCCAGCAGCGTAGCTGGGGGGACAAGGGCTACAGATACGCAGTATTTT.

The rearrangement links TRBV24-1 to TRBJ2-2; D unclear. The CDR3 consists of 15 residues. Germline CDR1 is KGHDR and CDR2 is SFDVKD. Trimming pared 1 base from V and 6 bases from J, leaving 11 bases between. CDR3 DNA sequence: TGTGCCACCAGTGATTTTTCCGGGTCCCCCGGGGAGCTGTTTTTT. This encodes CATSDFSGSPGELFF.

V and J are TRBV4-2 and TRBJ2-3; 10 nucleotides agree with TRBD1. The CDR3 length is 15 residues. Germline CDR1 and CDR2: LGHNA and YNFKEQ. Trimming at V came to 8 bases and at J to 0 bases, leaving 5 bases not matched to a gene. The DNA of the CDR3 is TGTGCCAGCGCTCGGGGACAGGGGAGCACAGATACGCAGTATTTT. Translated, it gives CASARGQGSTDTQYF.

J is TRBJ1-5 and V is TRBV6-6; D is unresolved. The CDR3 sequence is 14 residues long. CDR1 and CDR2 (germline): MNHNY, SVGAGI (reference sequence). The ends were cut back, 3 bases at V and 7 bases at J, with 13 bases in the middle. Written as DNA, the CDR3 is TGTGCCAGCAGTTATGGCGTAGGTGGCCAGCCCCAGCATTTT. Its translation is CASSYGVGGQPQHF.